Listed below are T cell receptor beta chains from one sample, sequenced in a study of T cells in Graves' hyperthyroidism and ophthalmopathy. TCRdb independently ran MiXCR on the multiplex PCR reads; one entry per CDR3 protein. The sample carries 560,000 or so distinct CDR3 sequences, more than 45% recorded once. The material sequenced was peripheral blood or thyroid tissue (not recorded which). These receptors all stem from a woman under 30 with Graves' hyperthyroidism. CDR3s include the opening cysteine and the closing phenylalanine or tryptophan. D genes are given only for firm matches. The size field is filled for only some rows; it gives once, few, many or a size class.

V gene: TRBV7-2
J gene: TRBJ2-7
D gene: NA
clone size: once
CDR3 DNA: TGTGCCTGGAGTCGGGGTTCCTACGAGCAGTACTTC
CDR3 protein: CAWSRGSYEQYF

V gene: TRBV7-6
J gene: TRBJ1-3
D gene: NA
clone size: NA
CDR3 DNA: TGTGCCAGCAGCTCACAGGCCCGCTCTGGAAACACCATATATTTT
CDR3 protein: CASSSQARSGNTIYF

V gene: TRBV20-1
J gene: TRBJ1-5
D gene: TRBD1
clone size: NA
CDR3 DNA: TGCAGTGCTAGAGATGCACAGGGGGCAGGTCAGCCCCAGCATTTT
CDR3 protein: CSARDAQGAGQPQHF

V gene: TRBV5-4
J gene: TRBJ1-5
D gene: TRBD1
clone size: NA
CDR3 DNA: TGTGCCAGCAGAAGACAGGGTTTCACTCAGCCCCAGCATTTT
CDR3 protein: CASRRQGFTQPQHF

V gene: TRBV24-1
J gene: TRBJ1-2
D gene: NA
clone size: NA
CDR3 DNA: TGTGCCACCAGTGACCCCGGGGGCGTCCATGGCTACACCTTC
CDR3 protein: CATSDPGGVHGYTF

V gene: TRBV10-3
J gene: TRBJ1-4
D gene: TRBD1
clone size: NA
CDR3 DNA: TGTGCCATCAGCCAGACCGGGACAGACGAAAAACTGTTTTTT
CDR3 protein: CAISQTGTDEKLFF

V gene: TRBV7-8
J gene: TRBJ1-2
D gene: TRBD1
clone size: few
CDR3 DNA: TGTGCCAGCAGCTCTACCGGGACAGGGTCGGGCTACACCTTC
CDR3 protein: CASSSTGTGSGYTF

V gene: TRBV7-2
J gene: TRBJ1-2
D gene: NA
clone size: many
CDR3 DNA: TGCGCCAGCAGCCAACCGGGCGGAGGCTATGGCTACACCTTC
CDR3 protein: CASSQPGGGYGYTF

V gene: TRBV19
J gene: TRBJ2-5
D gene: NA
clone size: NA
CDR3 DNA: TGTGCCACCAGACAGTTGAGTACGGGGGAGGCCCAGTACTTC
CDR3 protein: CATRQLSTGEAQYF

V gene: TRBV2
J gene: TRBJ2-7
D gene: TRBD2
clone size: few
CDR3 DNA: TGTGCCAGCAGTGAATGGGAGGGCCACGAGCAGTACTTC
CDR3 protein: CASSEWEGHEQYF

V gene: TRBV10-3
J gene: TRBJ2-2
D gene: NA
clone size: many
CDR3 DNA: TGTGCCATCAGTGAGTCAAGCTCCGGGGAGCTGTTTTTT
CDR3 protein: CAISESSSGELFF

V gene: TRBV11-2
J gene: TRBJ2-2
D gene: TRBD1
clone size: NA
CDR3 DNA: TGTGCCAGCGGCCAAGGGGGCCTCACCGGGGAGCTGTTTTTT
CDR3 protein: CASGQGGLTGELFF

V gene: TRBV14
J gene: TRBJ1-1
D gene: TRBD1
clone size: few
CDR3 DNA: TGTGCCAGCAGCCCGTTACAGGGGCGGACTGAAGCTTTCTTT
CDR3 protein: CASSPLQGRTEAFF

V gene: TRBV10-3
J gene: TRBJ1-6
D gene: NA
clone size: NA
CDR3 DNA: TGTGCCATCAGTGAGAAGACCGCTCTCTTACCATATTCACCCCTCCACTTT
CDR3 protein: CAISEKTALLPYSPLHF

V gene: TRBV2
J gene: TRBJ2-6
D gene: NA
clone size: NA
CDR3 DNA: TGTGCCAGCAGTGAAGAGGACCTGACTTTC
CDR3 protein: CASSEEDLTF

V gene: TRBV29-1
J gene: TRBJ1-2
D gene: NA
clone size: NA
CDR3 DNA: TGCAGCCCGGGGACCGACGGCTATGGCTACACCTTC
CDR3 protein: CSPGTDGYGYTF

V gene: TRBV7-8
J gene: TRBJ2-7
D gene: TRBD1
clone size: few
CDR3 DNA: TGTGCCAGCAGCTACGACAGGGAAGAGGGGTACGAGCAGTACTTC
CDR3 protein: CASSYDREEGYEQYF

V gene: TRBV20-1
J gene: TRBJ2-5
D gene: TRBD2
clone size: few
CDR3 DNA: TGCAGTGCTAGTAGGGGACTAGTCGGAGAGACCCAGTACTTC
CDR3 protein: CSASRGLVGETQYF

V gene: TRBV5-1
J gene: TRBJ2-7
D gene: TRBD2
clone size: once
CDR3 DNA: TGCGCCAGCAGCTTACTAGCGGCTAGCTCCTACGAGCAGTACTTC
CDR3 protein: CASSLLAASSYEQYF

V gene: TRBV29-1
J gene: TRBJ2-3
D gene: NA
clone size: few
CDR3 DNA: TGCAGCGTCGCTTCGGGCCCACCAAGCACAGATACGCAGTATTTT
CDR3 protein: CSVASGPPSTDTQYF

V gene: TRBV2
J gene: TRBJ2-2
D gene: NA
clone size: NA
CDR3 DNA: TGTGCCAGCAGCCACTTTGAGACTAGTTCCACCGGGGAGCTGTTTTTT
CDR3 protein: CASSHFETSSTGELFF

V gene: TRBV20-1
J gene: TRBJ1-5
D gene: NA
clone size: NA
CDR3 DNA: TGCAGTGCCGTTCGGCCTTATAGCAATCAGCCCCAGCATTTT
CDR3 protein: CSAVRPYSNQPQHF

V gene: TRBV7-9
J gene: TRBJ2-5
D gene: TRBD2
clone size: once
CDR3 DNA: TGTGCCAGCAGCTTACCCAGCGGGAGGGTTGAGACCCAGTACTTC
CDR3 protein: CASSLPSGRVETQYF

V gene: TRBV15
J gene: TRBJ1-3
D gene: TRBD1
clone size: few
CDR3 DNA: TGTGCCACCAGCGCCAGGGGGAACACCATATATTTT
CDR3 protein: CATSARGNTIYF

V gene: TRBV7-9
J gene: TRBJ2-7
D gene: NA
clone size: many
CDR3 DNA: TGTGCCAGCAGCTTAACTAGTCCCAACGAGCAGTACTTC
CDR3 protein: CASSLTSPNEQYF

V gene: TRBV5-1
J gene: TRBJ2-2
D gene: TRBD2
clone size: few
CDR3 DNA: TGCGCCAGCAGCTTAACTAGCGGACTAACCGGGGAGCTGTTTTTT
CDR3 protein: CASSLTSGLTGELFF

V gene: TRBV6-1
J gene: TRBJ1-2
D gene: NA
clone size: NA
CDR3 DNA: TGTGCCAGCAGTTACGAATCAGGTAGCGGCCACACCTTC
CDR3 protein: CASSYESGSGHTF

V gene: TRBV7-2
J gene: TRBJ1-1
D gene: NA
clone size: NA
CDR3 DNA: TGTGCCAGCAGCCGTTTGGGACACCAGAACACTGAAGCTTTCTTT
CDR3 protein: CASSRLGHQNTEAFF

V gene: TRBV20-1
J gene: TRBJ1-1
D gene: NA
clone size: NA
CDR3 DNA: TGCAGTGCGTCGAGACATTTGAACACTGAAGCTTTCTTT
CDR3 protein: CSASRHLNTEAFF

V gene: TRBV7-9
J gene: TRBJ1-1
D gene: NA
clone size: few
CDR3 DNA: TGTGCCAGCAGCTTCAGGGGAGAGATGAACACTGAAGCTTTCTTT
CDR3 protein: CASSFRGEMNTEAFF

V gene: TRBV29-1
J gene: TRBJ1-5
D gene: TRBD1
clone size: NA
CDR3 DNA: TGCAGCGTTGAGGCGGAACAGGGGGGGCAGCCCCAGCATTTT
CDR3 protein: CSVEAEQGGQPQHF

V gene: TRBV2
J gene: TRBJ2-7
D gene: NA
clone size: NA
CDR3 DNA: TGTGCCAGCAGCGAAGCGCTTATTACGAGGAGCTACGAGCAGTACTTC
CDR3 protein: CASSEALITRSYEQYF

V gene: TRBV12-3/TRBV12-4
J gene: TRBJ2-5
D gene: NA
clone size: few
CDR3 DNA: TGTGCCAGCAGTATCGGGAATCAAGAGACCCAGTACTTC
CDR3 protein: CASSIGNQETQYF

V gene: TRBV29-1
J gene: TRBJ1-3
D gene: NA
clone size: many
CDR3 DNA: TGCAGCGTTGAGGTTGGGGCTGGAAACACCATATATTTT
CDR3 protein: CSVEVGAGNTIYF

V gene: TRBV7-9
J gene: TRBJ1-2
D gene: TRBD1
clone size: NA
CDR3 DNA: TGTGCCAGCAGTTTTACCTCCGACAGGGGGTACTATGGCTACACCTTC
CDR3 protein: CASSFTSDRGYYGYTF

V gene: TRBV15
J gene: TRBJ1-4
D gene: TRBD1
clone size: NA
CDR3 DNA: TGTGCCACCAGCAGAGGGGACAGGGGAGCAACTAATGAAAAACTGTTTTTT
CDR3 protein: CATSRGDRGATNEKLFF

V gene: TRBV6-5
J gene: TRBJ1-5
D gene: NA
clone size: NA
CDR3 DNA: TGTGCCAGCATCGCGGGGTCTGGTAGCAATCAGCCCCAGCATTTT
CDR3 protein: CASIAGSGSNQPQHF

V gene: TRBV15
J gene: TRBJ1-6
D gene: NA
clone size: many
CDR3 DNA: TGTGCCACCAGCAGAGTATTGGTTGACTCACCCCTCCACTTT
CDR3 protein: CATSRVLVDSPLHF

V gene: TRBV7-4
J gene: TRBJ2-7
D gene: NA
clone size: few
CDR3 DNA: TGTGCCAGCAGCCAAGAGCCCCGCGGGGTGACCTCCTACGAGCAGTACTTC
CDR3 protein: CASSQEPRGVTSYEQYF

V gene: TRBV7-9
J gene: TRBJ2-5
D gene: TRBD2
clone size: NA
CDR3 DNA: TGTGCCAGCAGCTCGCCCGGCGGGGGAGAGACCCAGTACTTC
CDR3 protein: CASSSPGGGETQYF

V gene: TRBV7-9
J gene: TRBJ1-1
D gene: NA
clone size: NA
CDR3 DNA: TGTGCCAGCAGCTTATCAGGGAAGAAGGCTTTCTTT
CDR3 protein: CASSLSGKKAFF

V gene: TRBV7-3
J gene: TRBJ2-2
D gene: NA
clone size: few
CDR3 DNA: TGTGCCAGCAGCTCCTCGACTAGCACCGGGGAGCTGTTTTTT
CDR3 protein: CASSSSTSTGELFF

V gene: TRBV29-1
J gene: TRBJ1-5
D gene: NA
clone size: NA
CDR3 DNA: TGCAGCTTAGCGCCTGGTCAGCCCCAGCATTTT
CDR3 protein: CSLAPGQPQHF

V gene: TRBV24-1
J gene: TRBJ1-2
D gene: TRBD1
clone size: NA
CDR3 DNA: TGTGCCGCCCGGGACAGGTCCTATGGCTACACCTTC
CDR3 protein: CAARDRSYGYTF

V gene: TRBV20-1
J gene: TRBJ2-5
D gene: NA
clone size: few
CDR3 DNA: TGCAGTGCTAGACGATTGGATAAACAGGAGACCCAGTACTTC
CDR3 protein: CSARRLDKQETQYF

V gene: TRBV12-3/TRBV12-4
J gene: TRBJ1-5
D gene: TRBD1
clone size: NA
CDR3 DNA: TGTGCCAGCAGTTCACAGGGGTCAAATCAGCCCCAGCATTTT
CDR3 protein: CASSSQGSNQPQHF

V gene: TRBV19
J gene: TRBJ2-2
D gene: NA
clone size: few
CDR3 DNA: TGTGCCAGTAGTATTAGCGGAGTGAACACCGGGGAGCTGTTTTTT
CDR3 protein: CASSISGVNTGELFF

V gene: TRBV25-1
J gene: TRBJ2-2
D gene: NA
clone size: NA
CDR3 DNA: TGTACCAGCAGGGGAGCCGATCAAGACACCGGGGAGCTGTTTTTT
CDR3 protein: CTSRGADQDTGELFF

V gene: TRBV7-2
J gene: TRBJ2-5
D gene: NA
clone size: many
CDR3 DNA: TGTGCCAGCAGCCCTAGCGTAGTGGGCGAGACCCAGTACTTC
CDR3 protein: CASSPSVVGETQYF

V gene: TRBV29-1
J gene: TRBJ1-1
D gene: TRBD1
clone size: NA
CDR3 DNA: TGCAGCGTTATGGACAGGGGCTTAGAGACTGAAGCTTTCTTT
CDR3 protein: CSVMDRGLETEAFF

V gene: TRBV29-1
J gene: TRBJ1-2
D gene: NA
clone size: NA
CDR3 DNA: TGCAGCGTTGAACTAGCGGGAGGCTACACCTTC
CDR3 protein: CSVELAGGYTF

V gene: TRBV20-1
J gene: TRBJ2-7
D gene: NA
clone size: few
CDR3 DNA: TGCAGTGCTAGGGCTAGCGCTACCTACGAGCAGTACTTC
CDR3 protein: CSARASATYEQYF